This TCR beta chain stems from a study of blood T cell repertoires in COVID-19. About the research overall: Some COVID-19 samples were acute and others convalescent; all came from the United States, Italy and Spain. T cells, B-cell-depleted T cells, or PBMCs provided the cDNA or gDNA that served as material.

Methods used by the authors: Nucleated cell number was recorded as an estimate derived from reference gene primer amplification. This table comes from immunoSEQ multiplex PCR, and its TCRdb copy is limited to in-frame clones, with some not included. For V, J and clone size, that table is used; D and trimming come from the DNA. The data contain hundreds of thousands of clones, roughly 86% of them singletons. This CDR3 has 14 amino acids. Germline V CDR1 and CDR2: MNHEY, SMNVEV (reference sequence). Deletions cut 8 bases from V and 2 bases from J, with 10 bases between. The Seattle patients, enrolled during active infection, were followed longitudinally.

V gene TRBV27 combines with J gene TRBJ1-6; D gene uncertain. The sample comprised peripheral blood. This TCR was sampled from a woman aged 25 to 39 with COVID-19, enrolled during active disease. CDR3 sequence (DNA): TGTGCCAGCGGGCTTCAGGCCTATAATTCACCCCTCCACTTT. It translates to CASGLQAYNSPLHF.